The 20 T cell receptor beta chains listed next were all sequenced from one sample in a study of blood T cell repertoires in COVID-19. Measured with immunoSEQ multiplex PCR; TCRdb has only the in-frame clones, and not every one. Among 200,000 to 250,000 clones listed, around nine tenths were seen once. Sequencing used PBMCs or T cells enriched from blood (not recorded which). The receptor set was obtained from a man under 40 who had recovered from COVID-19.

The J gene is TRBJ1-5, the V gene TRBV27; 11 bases match TRBD1. Germline V gene data show CDR1 as MNHEY and CDR2 as SMNVEV (reference sequence). CDR3 length: 15 residues. V lost 3 bases to trimming and J lost 7 bases; unmatched junction nucleotides: 5. CDR3 sequence: CASSFGQGASQPQHF. CDR3 coding DNA: TGTGCCAGCAGTTTCGGACAGGGGGCGAGCCAGCCCCAGCATTTT.

The chain carries TRBV10-3 and TRBJ2-3; TRBD2 matches 8 bases. Germline trimming cut 7 bases from V and 0 bases from J; bases unmatched to any gene: 12. This CDR3 is 17 amino acids long. Per the germline V gene, CDR1 is ENHRY and CDR2 is SYGVKD. The DNA for the CDR3 is TGTGCCATCATGGGGGGGCTTAGCGGGACTAGCACAGATACGCAGTATTTT. This encodes CAIMGGLSGTSTDTQYF.

V usage is TRBV6-5 and J usage is TRBJ1-6; D is perhaps TRBD1 (5 bases). CDR1 and CDR2 (germline): MNHEY, SVGAGI. The CDR3 sequence is 15 residues long. Trimming took 2 bases from V and 6 from J, leaving 11 bases between them. The CDR3 is CASSYDGRVNSPLHF. The CDR3 DNA is TGTGCCAGCAGTTACGACGGCAGGGTTAATTCACCCCTCCACTTT.

This clone showed up just once. CDR3 in DNA: TGTGCCACCAGTGATTACAATGCCCGGGGGGGACCCTATAATTCACCCCTCCACTTT. It codes for CATSDYNARGGPYNSPLHF. The chain carries TRBV24-1 and TRBJ1-6; possible D gene TRBD1, 5 bases. CDR1 KGHDR and CDR2 SFDVKD come from the germline V gene. Trimming cost V 2 bases and J 2 bases, with 18 bases left between them. This CDR3 is 19 amino acids long.

This sequence joins TRBV5-1 and TRBJ1-1; D gene uncertain. V was trimmed by 1 base and J by 3 bases, leaving 16 bases between them. The CDR3 spans 16 residues. Germline CDR1 reads SGHRS; CDR2 reads YFSETQ. CDR3 coding DNA: TGCGCCAGCAGCTTGAGTCCCACCCTCGGGTACACTGAAGCTTTCTTT. Translated, it gives CASSLSPTLGYTEAFF.

This clone was seen more than once but under ten times. The chain joins TRBV6-5 to TRBJ1-2; the match to TRBD1 covers 7 bases. Trimming took 0 bases from V and 2 from J; bases not matched to a gene: 6. The CDR3 consists of 16 residues. Germline V gene sequence: CDR1 MNHEY, CDR2 SVGAGI. The CDR3 region is CASSYSFGRGNYGYTF. CDR3 bases: TGTGCCAGCAGTTACTCGTTCGGCAGGGGGAACTATGGCTACACCTTC.

The chain links TRBV27 to TRBJ1-1; 8 bases match TRBD1. The CDR3 is 16 amino acids. The V and J ends lost 2 bases and 0 bases, in that order; junction bases with no gene match: 5. CDR1 MNHEY and CDR2 SMNVEV come from the germline V gene (reference sequence). CDR3 in amino acids: CASSLQGASVNTEAFF. In DNA form, the CDR3 reads TGTGCCAGCAGTTTACAGGGGGCTAGTGTGAACACTGAAGCTTTCTTT.

This chain connects TRBV6-5 to TRBJ2-7, with 9 bases aligning to TRBD2. The V gene end was trimmed by 8 bases and the J gene end by 2 bases; junction bases not matched to a gene: 4. Germline values: CDR1 MNHEY, CDR2 SVGAGI. The CDR3 is 13 residues long. CDR3 sequence reads: CASGPSGTYEQYF. Written as DNA, the CDR3 is TGTGCCAGCGGGCCTAGCGGGACCTACGAGCAGTACTTC.

The chain uses TRBV2 and TRBJ2-6; D gene unclear. The CDR3 totals 15 residues. From germline, CDR1 is SNHLY and CDR2 FYNNEI. V shed 6 bases and J shed 0 bases, with 9 bases lying between them. The CDR3 DNA follows: TGTGCCAGCAGGGAGATTGCCTCTGGGGCCAACGTCCTGACTTTC. Encoded protein: CASREIASGANVLTF.

The sample holds one count of this clone. V is TRBV9 and J is TRBJ1-5; a possible D gene is TRBD1 (5 bases). V shed 0 bases and J shed 6 bases, with 13 bases lying between them. CDR1 is SGDLS and CDR2 is YYNGEE in the germline V gene. There are 15 residues in the CDR3. The CDR3 here is CASSVGAGVGQPQHF. CDR3 in DNA: TGTGCCAGCAGCGTAGGGGCGGGGGTCGGTCAGCCCCAGCATTTT.

The chain is built from TRBV30 and TRBJ1-5; TRBD1 aligns across 7 bases. V trimming: 4 bases; J trimming: 1 base; junction bases outside the gene matches: 4. This CDR3 is built from 14 residues. Germline loops: CDR1 GTSNPN, CDR2 SVGIG (reference sequence). In nucleotides, the CDR3 is TGTGCCTGGACCCGGGGACAGAGCAATCAGCCCCAGCATTTT. Translation: CAWTRGQSNQPQHF.

The chain carries TRBV6-2 or TRBV6-3 and TRBJ2-7; 7 nucleotides line up with TRBD1. The V gene's germline CDR1 is MNHEY and CDR2 SVGEGT. V lost 6 bases to trimming and J lost 6 bases; unmatched junction nucleotides: 11. The length of the CDR3 is 14 residues. The CDR3 nucleotides are TGTGCCAGCAGCCCCACGGGACAGCGCGGCGAGCAGTACTTC. It encodes CASSPTGQRGEQYF.

This chain connects TRBV30 to TRBJ2-1; 7 bases match TRBD1. After removal of 5 bases from V and 7 bases from J, the junction contained 5 bases not matched to a gene. Germline V gene lookup returns CDR1 GTSNPN and CDR2 SVGIG (reference sequence). This CDR3 contains 12 residues. The DNA of the CDR3 is TGTGCCTGGTCGAACAGGGGTAATGAGCAGTTCTTC. This encodes CAWSNRGNEQFF.

This clone appeared once. DNA of the CDR3: TGTGCCAGCAGCGTGGACAGGGCGGAGACCCAGTACTTC. Translating it yields CASSVDRAETQYF. The chain is built from TRBV3-1 (or the pseudogene TRBV3-2) and TRBJ2-5, with 8 bases that match TRBD1. CDR1 is LGHDT and CDR2 is YNNKEL in the germline V gene (reference sequence). This CDR3 comprises 13 residues. V shed 5 bases and J 5 bases; nucleotides not matched to a gene: 4.

The chain recombines TRBV28 with TRBJ2-3, with D tentatively TRBD2 (6 bases). The ends were cut back, 10 bases at V and 3 bases at J, with 11 bases in the middle. Germline V gene data show CDR1 as MDHEN and CDR2 as SYDVKM. CDR3 length: 12 residues. The CDR3 sequence is CAIGAGTDTQYF. The DNA for the CDR3 is TGTGCCATTGGTGCGGGAACAGATACGCAGTATTTT.

The J gene is TRBJ1-6, the V gene TRBV2; tentatively, D is TRBD1 (6 bases). The ends were cut back, 4 bases at V and 2 bases at J, with 9 bases in the middle. CDR1 and CDR2 (germline): SNHLY, FYNNEI. The CDR3 has 15 amino acids. This CDR3 reads CASSGRDTYNSPLHF. The DNA for the CDR3 is TGTGCCAGCAGTGGCCGGGACACCTATAATTCACCCCTCCACTTT.

J is TRBJ2-1 and V is TRBV7-2; 7 positions match TRBD1. Germline V gene sequence: CDR1 SGHTA, CDR2 FQGNSA. This CDR3 has 17 amino acids. After removal of 5 bases from V and 6 bases from J, the junction contained 16 bases not matched to a gene. The CDR3, as DNA: TGTGCCAGCAGCACAATTAGGTTAGGGGGCGCAGGCAATGAGCAGTTCTTC. Its translation: CASSTIRLGGAGNEQFF.

The chain uses TRBV3-1 (or the pseudogene TRBV3-2) and TRBJ2-7; 10 bases agree with TRBD1. The V and J ends lost 5 bases and 5 bases, in that order; junction bases with no gene match: 12. CDR1 and CDR2 from the germline V gene are LGHDT and YNNKEL (reference sequence). This CDR3 is 16 amino acids long. The CDR3, as DNA: TGTGCCAGCAGCATCCACAGGGACAGGGGCCGGGACGAGCAGTACTTC. It encodes CASSIHRDRGRDEQYF.

The V and J genes are TRBV30 and TRBJ1-1; no clear D gene. Trimming left V 0 bases short and J 1 base short, with 6 bases between. Germline V CDR1 and CDR2: GTSNPN, SVGIG (reference sequence). The CDR3 has 13 residues. CDR3 in DNA: TGTGCCTGGAGTGTGGGAGAGAACACTGAAGCTTTCTTT. This sequence encodes CAWSVGENTEAFF.

This chain links TRBV28 with TRBJ1-4, with a tentative D call TRBD1 (6 bases). From germline, CDR1 is MDHEN and CDR2 SYDVKM. This CDR3 comprises 14 residues. Trimming removed 3 bases at V and 10 bases at J, with 15 bases between. CDR3 loop: CASSFRQGIGKLFF. CDR3 coding DNA: TGTGCCAGCAGTTTTCGGCAGGGGATTGGAAAACTGTTTTTT.